Below, 24 T cell receptor beta chains from the same sample are listed, as sequenced in a study of post-analysis software for immune sequencing data. Findings of the study overall: Compared with controls, patients had more of about 5 TRBV segments, including TRBV5-6, TRBV5-1 and TRBV20-1.

Their recognized antigens are unknown. Prepared libraries of TCR beta cDNA carried unique molecular identifiers. TCRdb re-called the PCR reads through MiXCR, storing one row per CDR3 protein. The sample consists of roughly 540,000 distinct CDR3 sequences, around a third of them appearing once. What was sequenced was blood. These receptors all come from a girl between 2 and 17 years old with multiple sclerosis.

This clonotype was counted only a few times. V and J are TRBV20-1 and TRBJ2-5, with D perhaps assigned TRBD1 or TRBD2 (5 bases each). The CDR3 loop spans 13 amino acids. V shed 5 bases and J shed 5 bases, with 15 bases lying between them. CDR1 is DFQATT, CDR2 SNEGSKA, per germline (reference sequence). CDR3 nucleotide sequence: TGCAGTGCTTCGGACACCGGGGCGGAGACCCAGTACTTC. Translated: CSASDTGAETQYF.

The V call is TRBV3-1, the J call TRBJ1-6, with 9 bases identical to TRBD1. The V gene end was trimmed by 0 bases and the J gene end by 6 bases; junction bases not matched to a gene: 6. Per germline, CDR1 LGHDT and CDR2 YNNKEL (reference sequence). The CDR3 runs to 17 residues. In DNA, the CDR3 is TGTGCCAGCAGCCAAGATCTGACAGGGGGGGGTAATTCACCCCTCCACTTT. Residues: CASSQDLTGGGNSPLHF.

The J gene is TRBJ1-1, the V gene TRBV6-1; 9 positions match TRBD1. The CDR3 is made up of 12 amino acids. V was clipped by 6 bases and J by 6 bases; unmatched bases: 2. CDR1 and CDR2 (germline): MNHNS, SASEGT. This CDR3 is CASRGTGPEAFF. The CDR3 bases are TGTGCCAGCAGAGGGACAGGGCCTGAAGCTTTCTTT.

The chain carries TRBV19 and TRBJ2-7, with 10 bases lining up with TRBD1. Germline CDR1 is LNHDA and CDR2 is SQIVND (reference sequence). The CDR3 runs to 14 residues. V lost 7 bases and J lost 2; bases outside the gene matches: 5. The CDR3 sequence is CASNTGTGAYEQYF. The CDR3 DNA reads TGTGCCAGTAATACCGGGACAGGGGCCTACGAGCAGTACTTC.

As for this clonotype: Mismatch with germline at one junction end may stem from a read error. The V call is TRBV10-3, the J call TRBJ2-4; D is ambiguous. The CDR3 loop spans 14 amino acids. In germline, CDR1 is ENHRY, CDR2 SYGVKD. CDR3 DNA: TGTGCCGTCAGTGAGCCGGGTATGGAAAACATTCAGTACTTC. As protein: CAVSEPGMENIQYF.

V usage is TRBV29-1 and J usage is TRBJ1-1; D is uncertain. Trimming removed 7 bases from V and 7 bases from J, with 13 bases in between. CDR1 is SQVTM and CDR2 is ANQGSEA in the germline V gene. The CDR3 runs 11 residues. The CDR3 DNA is TGCAGCGCCCCTTGGGAGGGTGAAGCTTTCTTT. Protein: CSAPWEGEAFF.

The chain uses TRBV20-1 and TRBJ2-5; the D is unclear. Germline CDR1 reads DFQATT; CDR2 reads SNEGSKA (reference sequence). This CDR3 contains 14 residues. Trimming removed 4 bases from V and 13 bases from J, with 25 bases in between. The CDR3 sequence is CSAKGRALRALGYF. Written as DNA, the CDR3 is TGCAGTGCTAAGGGCAGAGCCCTACGAGCGTTGGGGTACTTC.

The V gene is TRBV25-1, the J gene TRBJ1-2; no clear D. V gave up 1 base and J gave up 8 bases, with 14 bases separating them. Germline V gives CDR1 MGHDK, CDR2 SYGVNS. The CDR3 is 14 amino acids. The CDR3 DNA reads as TGTGCCAGCAGTGAATGGGAAAGGACGGCAGGCTACACCTTC. Translation: CASSEWERTAGYTF.

This sequence joins TRBV29-1 and TRBJ1-1; possibly TRBD1 for D (5 bases). The germline V gene encodes CDR1 SQVTM and CDR2 ANQGSEA. The ends were cut back, 6 bases at V and 1 base at J, with 15 bases in the middle. The CDR3 has 14 amino acids. The CDR3 DNA sequence: TGCAGCGTCCTAGGGGACGGGGAGAACACTGAAGCTTTCTTT. Translating it yields CSVLGDGENTEAFF.

The V call is TRBV5-1, the J call TRBJ1-1; D is ambiguous. Germline V lookup: CDR1 SGHRS, CDR2 YFSETQ. V gave up 1 base and J gave up 0 bases, with 7 bases separating them. The CDR3 runs 14 residues. The chain's CDR3 is CASSLHGMNTEAFF. For the CDR3, the DNA is TGCGCCAGCAGCTTGCACGGTATGAACACTGAAGCTTTCTTT.

J is TRBJ2-1 and V is TRBV7-9; D is possibly TRBD2 (5 bases). V dropped 2 bases and J dropped 4 bases, with 9 bases sitting between them. CDR1 and CDR2 from the germline V gene are SEHNR and FQNEAQ (reference sequence). This CDR3 is 14 amino acids long. CDR3 protein: CASSLIRGYNEQFF. The CDR3 DNA reads TGTGCCAGCAGCTTAATCCGGGGTTACAATGAGCAGTTCTTC.

This clonotype was recorded only once. A junction boundary mismatches the germline segment, possibly from a read error. The chain carries TRBV7-3 and TRBJ2-7; the D gene is possibly TRBD2 (7 bases). The CDR3 runs to 14 residues. Germline CDR1 and CDR2: SGHTA and FQGTGA. The CDR3 reads CASSLTGGGGEQCF. The CDR3 nucleotides are TGTGCCAGCAGCTTAACGGGAGGCGGGGGCGAGCAGTGCTTC.

The rearrangement joins TRBV2 to TRBJ1-4; D unresolved. The CDR3 extends over 16 amino acids. V shed 2 bases and J shed 0 bases, with 10 bases lying between them. Per germline, CDR1 SNHLY and CDR2 FYNNEI. The CDR3 DNA reads TGTGCCAGCAGTGAAAGCCTAACTGCAACTAATGAAAAACTGTTTTTT. Translated: CASSESLTATNEKLFF.

This clonotype was seen a few times. J is TRBJ2-5 and V is TRBV9, with TRBD2 identical over 11 bases. This CDR3 has 15 amino acids. The V and J ends lost 0 bases and 4 bases, in that order; junction bases with no gene match: 2. The germline CDR1 and CDR2 sequences are SGDLS and YYNGEE. Here the CDR3 reads CASSVAGLAGETQYF. The DNA for the CDR3 is TGTGCCAGCAGCGTAGCCGGACTAGCGGGAGAGACCCAGTACTTC.

The chain recombines TRBV6-5 with TRBJ2-1, with D tentatively TRBD2 (6 bases). Germline-derived CDR1 and CDR2 are MNHEY and SVGAGI. V shed 5 bases and J shed 7 bases, with 18 bases lying between them. This CDR3 contains 15 residues. The CDR3 loop reads CASSRGGASNNEQFF. CDR3 bases: TGTGCCAGCAGTAGGGGCGGGGCTTCAAATAATGAGCAGTTCTTC.

This clonotype was counted only a few times. The chain recombines TRBV20-1 with TRBJ1-2; 11 bases align to TRBD1. Trimming at V came to 3 bases and at J to 6 bases, leaving 6 bases not matched to a gene. CDR1 and CDR2 from the germline V gene are DFQATT and SNEGSKA (reference sequence). The CDR3 totals 14 residues. DNA of the CDR3: TGCAGTGCTAGCCCGGGACAGGGGGTGGATGGCTACACCTTC. As protein: CSASPGQGVDGYTF.

J is TRBJ2-5 and V is TRBV5-1; 8 nucleotides agree with TRBD1. V shed 2 bases, J shed 5 bases, and the junction held 8 bases outside the gene matches. The V gene's germline CDR1 is SGHRS and CDR2 YFSETQ. The CDR3 spans 15 residues. As DNA, the CDR3 is TGCGCCAGCAGCTTCCAAGGACAGGGTGTTGAGACCCAGTACTTC. Translation: CASSFQGQGVETQYF.

This clonotype has a single count. The CDR3: CASSLSGQGRETQYF. In DNA form, the CDR3 reads TGCGCCAGCAGCTTGTCCGGACAGGGACGAGAGACCCAGTACTTC. The V call is TRBV5-1, the J call TRBJ2-5; TRBD1 matches at 8 bases. V was clipped by 1 base and J by 4 bases; unmatched bases: 6. The CDR3 runs to 15 residues. Germline V gene lookup returns CDR1 SGHRS and CDR2 YFSETQ.

The chain carries TRBV20-1 and TRBJ2-7; 7 bases align to TRBD1. The CDR3 has 14 residues. Trimming at V came to 3 bases and at J to 1 base, leaving 6 bases not matched to a gene. The germline V gene encodes CDR1 DFQATT and CDR2 SNEGSKA (reference sequence). The CDR3 loop is CSASQGGASYEQYF. The CDR3 DNA reads TGCAGTGCTAGCCAAGGGGGCGCGTCCTACGAGCAGTACTTC.

This clonotype was counted a single time. The chain has TRBV10-3 and TRBJ2-1, with D possibly being TRBD2 (6 bases). CDR3 size: 16 residues. Germline V gene sequence: CDR1 ENHRY, CDR2 SYGVKD. Trimming stripped 4 bases from V and 13 bases from J, with 26 bases between. CDR3 residues: CAISVGVTGVRETQFF. DNA of the CDR3: TGTGCCATCAGTGTTGGTGTAACGGGGGTCCGGGAGACCCAGTTCTTC.

Concerning this clonotype itself: Just one base apart from a much larger clone, this may be a read error. The V and J genes are TRBV5-1 and TRBJ2-1; D gene unclear. The end of the DNA is better explained by TRBJ2-7, so the J call may be wrong. There are 13 residues in the CDR3. Germline-derived CDR1 and CDR2 are SGHRS and YFSETQ. CDR3 nucleotide sequence: TGCGCCAGCAGCTTGGGGGCCTTGAATGAGCAGTACTTC. Protein sequence: CASSLGALNEQYF.

The chain combines TRBV12-3 or TRBV12-4 with TRBJ1-2; weak D call: TRBD1 (5 bases). The CDR3 is 14 residues long. The V end lost 7 bases, the J end lost 7 bases, and 19 bases lay between the germline ends. The CDR3 DNA reads as TGTGCCAGCATCACCGGGACTGGAAGGATTGGCTACACCTTC. Translated, it gives CASITGTGRIGYTF.

The V and J genes are TRBV7-9 and TRBJ1-3; unclear D gene. The CDR3 contains 13 residues. The V and J ends lost 0 bases and 1 base respectively, with 1 base between them. Germline V lookup: CDR1 SEHNR, CDR2 FQNEAQ (reference sequence). In nucleotides, the CDR3 is TGTGCCAGCAGCTTAGCGTCTGGAAACACCATATATTTT. It is translated as CASSLASGNTIYF.

This clonotype was recorded many times. V usage is TRBV4-1 and J usage is TRBJ2-6; D is possibly TRBD2 (6 bases). CDR1 MGHRA and CDR2 YSYEKL come from the germline V gene. Trimming stripped 5 bases from V and 0 bases from J, with 17 bases between. This CDR3 spans 18 amino acids. CDR3 DNA: TGCGCCAGCAGCTTTGGTCGGGGGACGCTCTCTGGGGCCAACGTCCTGACTTTC. Translation gives CASSFGRGTLSGANVLTF.